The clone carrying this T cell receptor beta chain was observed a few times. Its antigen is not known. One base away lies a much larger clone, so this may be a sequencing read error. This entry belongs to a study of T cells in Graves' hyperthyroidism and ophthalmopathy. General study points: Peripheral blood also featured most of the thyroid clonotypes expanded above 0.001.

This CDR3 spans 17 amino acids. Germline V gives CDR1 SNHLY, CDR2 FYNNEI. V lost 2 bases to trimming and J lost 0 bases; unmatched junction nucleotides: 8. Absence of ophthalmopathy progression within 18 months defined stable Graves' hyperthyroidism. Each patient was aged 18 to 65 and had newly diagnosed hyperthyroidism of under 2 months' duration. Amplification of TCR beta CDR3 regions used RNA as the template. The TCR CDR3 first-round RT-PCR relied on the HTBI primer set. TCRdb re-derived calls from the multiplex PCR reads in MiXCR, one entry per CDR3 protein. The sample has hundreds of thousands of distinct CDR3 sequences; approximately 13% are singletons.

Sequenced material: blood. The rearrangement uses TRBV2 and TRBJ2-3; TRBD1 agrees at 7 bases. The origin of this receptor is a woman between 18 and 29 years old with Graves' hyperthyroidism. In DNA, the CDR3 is TGTGCCAGCAGTGAATGGGACAGCTCCATGAGCACAGATACGCAGTATTTT. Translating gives CASSEWDSSMSTDTQYF.